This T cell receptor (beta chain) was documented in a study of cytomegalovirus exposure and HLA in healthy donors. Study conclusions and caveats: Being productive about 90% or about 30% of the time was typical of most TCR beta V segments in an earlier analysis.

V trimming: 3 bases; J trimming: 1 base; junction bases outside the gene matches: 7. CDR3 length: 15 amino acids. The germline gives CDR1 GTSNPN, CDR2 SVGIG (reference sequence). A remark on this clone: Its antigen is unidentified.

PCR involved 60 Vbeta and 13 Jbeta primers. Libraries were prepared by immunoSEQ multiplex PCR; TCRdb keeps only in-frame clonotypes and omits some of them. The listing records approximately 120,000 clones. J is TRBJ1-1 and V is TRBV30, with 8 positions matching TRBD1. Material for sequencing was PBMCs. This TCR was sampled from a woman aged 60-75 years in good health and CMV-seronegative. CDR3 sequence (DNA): TGTGCCTGGAGATGGGGGGACAGGACGAACACTGAAGCTTTCTTT. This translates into CAWRWGDRTNTEAFF.